These T cell receptor beta chains were read from a single sample in a study of blood T cells in healthy people across ages. One entry per CDR3 protein, called by TCRdb with MiXCR from the 5' RACE reads. This sample carries around 870,000 distinct CDR3 sequences, more than 25% of them seen once, and the ten largest clones take approximately 15%. The sequenced material came from blood. The receptors originated from a woman aged 80 or over in good health. CDR3s leave out the opening cysteine and the closing phenylalanine or tryptophan. Each record gives: V gene, J gene, CDR3 protein.

TRBV4-3	TRBJ2-7	ASSQGHGTEQY
TRBV4-3	TRBJ2-7	ASSQRAGAYEQY
TRBV7-2	TRBJ1-1	ASNLVAGTGNTEAF
TRBV6-5	TRBJ2-1	ASSYTSSGGANEQF
TRBV12-3/TRBV12-4	TRBJ1-5	ASSLGQIGNQPQH
TRBV29-1	TRBJ1-1	SVEGQGAGDTEAF
TRBV7-9	TRBJ2-3	ASSLRSVSPDTQY
TRBV10-2	TRBJ2-7	ASTNGQLAYNEQY
TRBV7-9	TRBJ1-6	ASSQGGAGNSPLH
TRBV11-2	TRBJ2-5	ASSFRPGGQETQY
TRBV20-1	TRBJ2-7	SARGTSGSYEQY
TRBV6-6	TRBJ2-3	ASSYVGGVTDTQY
TRBV20-1	TRBJ2-2	SASSRGRSTGELF
TRBV5-4	TRBJ2-7	ASSSQGGITYEQY
TRBV11-2	TRBJ2-6	ASSPSGTVRSGANVLT
TRBV11-3	TRBJ2-5	ASSSFGEPQETQY
TRBV6-6	TRBJ1-1	ASTATGGRNTEAF
TRBV5-1	TRBJ1-1	ASAGPNQGNTEAF
TRBV3-1	TRBJ1-6	ASSHLQGNSPLH
TRBV6-2/TRBV6-3	TRBJ1-5	ASSPRIWQPQH
TRBV7-3	TRBJ2-7	ASSYTGGEQY
TRBV15	TRBJ2-7	ATSRAQREQY
TRBV12-3/TRBV12-4	TRBJ1-6	ASSLRPGPLH
TRBV7-2	TRBJ2-2	ASSPTSGGNTGELF
TRBV7-2	TRBJ2-5	ASSLAPQETQY
TRBV7-9	TRBJ2-6	ASSLERAVYSGANVLT
TRBV7-9	TRBJ2-7	ASSKGGGLAYEQY
TRBV4-1	TRBJ2-7	ASSQGLDRGSYEQY
TRBV6-5	TRBJ2-7	ASSLDRGRGYEQY
TRBV7-2	TRBJ1-1	ASGQPRRATEAF
TRBV12-3/TRBV12-4	TRBJ1-2	ASSFRSFEGYT
TRBV5-1	TRBJ2-7	ASSRDRERDEQY
TRBV20-1	TRBJ2-7	SAAQGSSSYEQY
TRBV7-2	TRBJ2-3	ASSLASGLAGNTDTQY
TRBV9	TRBJ2-7	ASSAATGSDEQY
TRBV4-3	TRBJ1-6	ASSRKTGDSPLH
TRBV6-5	TRBJ1-1	ASTRRRNMMNTEAF
TRBV5-5	TRBJ1-1	ANSLAGQAEAF
TRBV24-1	TRBJ2-3	ATSDCEADTDTQY
TRBV11-3	TRBJ2-5	ASSMGQVVQETQY